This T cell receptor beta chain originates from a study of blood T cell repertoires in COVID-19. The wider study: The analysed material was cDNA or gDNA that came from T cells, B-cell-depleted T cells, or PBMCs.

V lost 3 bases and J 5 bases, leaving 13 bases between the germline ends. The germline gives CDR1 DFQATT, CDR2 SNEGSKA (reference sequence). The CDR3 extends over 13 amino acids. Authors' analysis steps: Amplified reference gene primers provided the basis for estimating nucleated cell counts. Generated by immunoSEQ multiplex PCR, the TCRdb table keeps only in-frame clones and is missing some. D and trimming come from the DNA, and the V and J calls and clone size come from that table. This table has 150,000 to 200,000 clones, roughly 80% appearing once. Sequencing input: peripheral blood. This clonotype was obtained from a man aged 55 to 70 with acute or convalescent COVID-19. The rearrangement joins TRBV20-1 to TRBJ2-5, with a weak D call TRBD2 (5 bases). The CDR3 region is CSASLLDRETQYF. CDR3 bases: TGCAGTGCTAGTTTACTAGACCGGGAGACCCAGTACTTC.